This T cell receptor beta chain was documented in a study of Graves' ophthalmopathy and Graves' hyperthyroidism. This clonotype was counted ten times or more. CDR3 length equals 13 residues. V was clipped by 4 bases and J by 4 bases, with 12 bases between them. Germline V CDR1 and CDR2: SGHRS, YFSETQ. Beta-chain TCR CDR3 regions were amplified from RNA transcripts. HTBI primers served in a first-round RT-PCR, which a second-round multiplex PCR followed. TCRdb ran MiXCR on the multiplex PCR reads and lists one entry per CDR3 protein. The sample yields approximately 410,000 distinct CDR3 sequences, 15% seen once.

This clonotype was sampled from a young woman with stable Graves' hyperthyroidism. The sequencing input was peripheral blood. The V gene is TRBV5-1, the J gene TRBJ2-7; TRBD1 is a possible D gene (6 bases). CDR3 in amino acids: CASSLRQEYEQYF. In nucleotides, the CDR3 is TGCGCCAGCAGCCTGCGACAGGAGTACGAGCAGTACTTC.